The clone carrying this T cell receptor (beta chain) was counted once. This entry comes from a study of blood T cell repertoires in COVID-19. The J segment lost 4 bases and the V segment lost 6 bases, leaving 1 base of the junction unmatched. This CDR3 region has 13 residues. Looked up from germline, CDR1 is SGHNT and CDR2 is YENEEA. Sequencing used immunoSEQ multiplex PCR; TCRdb keeps in-frame clones, though not all of them. The repertoire holds 300,000 or so clones, with just under 90% as singletons. The sample taken for sequencing was PBMCs or T cells enriched from blood (not recorded which). The rearrangement links TRBV11-3 to TRBJ1-1; 11 bases agree with TRBD1. The clonotype originates from a woman aged 50 to 60 who had been exposed to COVID-19. In nucleotides, the CDR3 is TGTGCCAGCAGGGGACAGGGGGGCACTGAAGCTTTCTTT. As protein: CASRGQGGTEAFF.